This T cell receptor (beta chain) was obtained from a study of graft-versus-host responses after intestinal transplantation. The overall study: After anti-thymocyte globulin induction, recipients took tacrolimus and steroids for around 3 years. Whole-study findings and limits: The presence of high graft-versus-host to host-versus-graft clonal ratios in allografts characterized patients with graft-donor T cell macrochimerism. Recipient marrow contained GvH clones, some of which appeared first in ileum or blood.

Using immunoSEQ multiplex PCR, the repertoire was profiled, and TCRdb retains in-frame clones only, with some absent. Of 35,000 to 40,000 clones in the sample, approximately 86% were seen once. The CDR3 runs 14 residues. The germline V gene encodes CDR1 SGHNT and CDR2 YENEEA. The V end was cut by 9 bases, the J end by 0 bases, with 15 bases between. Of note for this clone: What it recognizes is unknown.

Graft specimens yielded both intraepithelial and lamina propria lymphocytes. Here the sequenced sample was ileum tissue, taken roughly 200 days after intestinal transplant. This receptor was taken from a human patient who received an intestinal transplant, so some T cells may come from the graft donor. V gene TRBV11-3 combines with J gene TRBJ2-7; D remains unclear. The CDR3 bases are TGTGCCAGTTCACCCGGACCCTACTCCTACGAGCAGTACTTC. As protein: CASSPGPYSYEQYF.